This T cell receptor beta chain was recovered during a study of cytomegalovirus exposure and HLA in healthy donors. Study as a whole: Assignment to the Caucasian-associated ancestry cluster applied to over 70% of the approximately 370 genotyped donors.

Study-wide results and caveats: V segments that were indistinguishable, TRBV6-2 and TRBV6-3 among them, were omitted from analysis. The study reported that TCR beta sequences accurately predicted HLA-A and HLA-B alleles in most subjects. A later analysis showed HLA-associated TCR beta chains outstripping equally common others in clonal expansion.

Points on this clone: The target antigen is unknown.

CDR3 length equals 14 residues. CDR1 is GTSNPN and CDR2 is SVGIG in the germline V gene (reference sequence). Deletions cut 3 bases from V and 7 bases from J, with 18 bases between. PCR was performed using 60 Vbeta and 13 Jbeta primers. The method was immunoSEQ multiplex PCR; TCRdb's version includes in-frame clones alone and lacks a portion of them. The data hold about 120,000 clones, with roughly 74% observed a single time. This clonotype originated in a woman in her 30s in good health and CMV-seronegative. Sequencing was carried out using PBMCs. This chain joins TRBV30 and TRBJ1-1; D may be TRBD1 (6 bases). Written as DNA, the CDR3 is TGTGCCTGGAGGCGGGGGGGTCAGGGGAGTGAAGCTTTCTTT. The encoded protein is CAWRRGGQGSEAFF.